The rows below give T cell receptor beta chains drawn from one sample of a study of T-cell memory formation after mild COVID-19. MiXCR, applied by TCRdb to the 5' RACE reads, yields one record per CDR3 protein. The table lists about 260,000 distinct CDR3 sequences, under 20% of them singletons. Sequencing was carried out using PBMCs or a T cell subset sorted from them (not recorded which). Every receptor here comes from a young man who had mild COVID-19 (a few samples of this study predate the infection). Cell type and time point are not known. Both conserved end residues are part of each CDR3. The order of the fields is J gene, clone size, V gene, D gene, CDR3 DNA, CDR3 protein. D genes are given only for firm matches. A clone size is listed for some rows: how often the clone was seen (once, few, many), or a class if it is expanded.

J: TRBJ1-2; size: -; V: TRBV9; D: -; DNA: TGTGCCAGCAGCGGAGTAGGGGGGATCGCTGAGCGCTACACCTTC; CDR3: CASSGVGGIAERYTF
J: TRBJ2-5; size: many; V: TRBV3-1; D: -; DNA: TGTGCCAGCAGCCAAGATCTGGGTCGAGAGACCCAGTACTTC; CDR3: CASSQDLGRETQYF
J: TRBJ2-5; size: -; V: TRBV15; D: -; DNA: TGTGCCACCAGCTCTAGCACCCAAGAGACCCAGTACTTC; CDR3: CATSSSTQETQYF
J: TRBJ1-1; size: few; V: TRBV6-2/TRBV6-3; D: -; DNA: TGTGCCAGCGCCAGCAAGCTGAACACTGAAGCTTTCTTT; CDR3: CASASKLNTEAFF
J: TRBJ2-1; size: many; V: TRBV5-4; D: TRBD1; DNA: TGTGCCAGCAGTTCCCTATCCGGGACAGGGGTGGATGAGCAGTTCTTC; CDR3: CASSSLSGTGVDEQFF
J: TRBJ2-7; size: -; V: TRBV7-2; D: TRBD2; DNA: TGTGCCAGCAGCCTAGGGAGGACTAGCAAGGAGCAGTACTTC; CDR3: CASSLGRTSKEQYF
J: TRBJ1-6; size: -; V: TRBV7-9; D: TRBD1; DNA: TGTGCCAGCAGCTCCCGGACAGGACCCAATAATTCACCCCTCCACTTT; CDR3: CASSSRTGPNNSPLHF
J: TRBJ1-1; size: -; V: TRBV7-2; D: -; DNA: TGTGCCAGCAGCTTACTCCCCCGGACTATGAACACTGAAGCTTTCTTT; CDR3: CASSLLPRTMNTEAFF
J: TRBJ1-2; size: -; V: TRBV7-2; D: -; DNA: TGTGCCAGCAGCCCCTCCGTCGGAGATGGATACACCTTC; CDR3: CASSPSVGDGYTF
J: TRBJ2-3; size: -; V: TRBV7-2; D: TRBD2; DNA: TGTGCCAGCAGCTTAGGCGGGGGGGTAGGAGATACGCAGTATTTT; CDR3: CASSLGGGVGDTQYF
J: TRBJ1-3; size: many; V: TRBV12-3/TRBV12-4; D: -; DNA: TGTGCCAGCAGCCTATTGGGAAACACCATATATTTT; CDR3: CASSLLGNTIYF
J: TRBJ2-3; size: few; V: TRBV5-1; D: TRBD1; DNA: TGCGCCAGCAGTCACCGGACAGGGGGCATGACAGATACGCAGTATTTT; CDR3: CASSHRTGGMTDTQYF
J: TRBJ2-7; size: -; V: TRBV10-3; D: -; DNA: TGTGCCATCAGTGCAGGGGAGGTCTACGAGCAGTACTTC; CDR3: CAISAGEVYEQYF
J: TRBJ1-5; size: -; V: TRBV28; D: -; DNA: TGTGCCAGCAGTTTCCCCAGGGATCAGCCCCAGCATTTT; CDR3: CASSFPRDQPQHF
J: TRBJ2-5; size: few; V: TRBV10-3; D: -; DNA: TGTGCCATCAGTGCTGTTCAGGGGATCGTGGAGACCCAGTACTTC; CDR3: CAISAVQGIVETQYF
J: TRBJ2-5; size: -; V: TRBV11-2; D: -; DNA: TGTGCCAGCAGCACCTTGGGGGGCAGGCAAGAGACCCAGTACTTC; CDR3: CASSTLGGRQETQYF
J: TRBJ2-3; size: few; V: TRBV20-1; D: TRBD2; DNA: TGCAGTGCAGACACTAGCGGTGATACGCAGTATTTT; CDR3: CSADTSGDTQYF
J: TRBJ2-5; size: few; V: TRBV7-2; D: -; DNA: TGTGCCAGCAGCTATGGTTCCGCAGGGGGGTTCCAAGAGACCCAGTACTTC; CDR3: CASSYGSAGGFQETQYF
J: TRBJ1-1; size: few; V: TRBV7-2; D: TRBD1; DNA: TGTGCCAGCAGCCACCCGGGACAGGGGGCGCGTCAGAACACTGAAGCTTTCTTT; CDR3: CASSHPGQGARQNTEAFF
J: TRBJ1-2; size: few; V: TRBV7-2; D: -; DNA: TGTGCCAGCAGCTTAACACCACTTTTCAACTATGGCTACACCTTC; CDR3: CASSLTPLFNYGYTF
J: TRBJ1-1; size: -; V: TRBV12-3/TRBV12-4; D: -; DNA: TGTGCCAGCAGTTTTAACAGACAGAACACTGAAGCTTTCTTT; CDR3: CASSFNRQNTEAFF
J: TRBJ1-5; size: many; V: TRBV3-1; D: -; DNA: TGTGCCAGCAGCCAAGAGATGTGGAGGCCCCAGCATTTT; CDR3: CASSQEMWRPQHF
J: TRBJ2-3; size: -; V: TRBV6-5; D: -; DNA: TGTGCCAGCACTGGCGGACAGAGTCTAGATACGCAGTATTTT; CDR3: CASTGGQSLDTQYF
J: TRBJ2-5; size: few; V: TRBV7-9; D: TRBD1; DNA: TGTGCCAGCAGCTTAGTCCAGGGGGAGGAGACCCAGTACTTC; CDR3: CASSLVQGEETQYF
J: TRBJ1-1; size: -; V: TRBV24-1; D: -; DNA: TGTGCCACCAGTGACCCAGATACTGAAGCTTTCTTT; CDR3: CATSDPDTEAFF
J: TRBJ2-2; size: few; V: TRBV3-1; D: -; DNA: TGTGCCAGCAGCCCCCAGGTTAACACCGGGGAGCTGTTTTTT; CDR3: CASSPQVNTGELFF
J: TRBJ2-2; size: few; V: TRBV12-3/TRBV12-4; D: -; DNA: TGTGCCAGCAGTCCCCACGGCCGGAACACCGGGGAGCTGTTTTTT; CDR3: CASSPHGRNTGELFF
J: TRBJ2-5; size: once; V: TRBV7-2; D: -; DNA: -; CDR3: CASSLGNVGSGNWYF
J: TRBJ1-2; size: -; V: TRBV7-9; D: -; DNA: TGTGCCAGCAGCCCGATCAGGCGCGGCTACACCTTC; CDR3: CASSPIRRGYTF
J: TRBJ2-3; size: many; V: TRBV12-3/TRBV12-4; D: -; DNA: TGTGCCAGCCTATCAGGAAGTACGCAGTATTTT; CDR3: CASLSGSTQYF
J: TRBJ2-5; size: few; V: TRBV5-4; D: -; DNA: TGTGCCAGCAGCTCGGACCCCTCGGGAGAGACCCAGTACTTC; CDR3: CASSSDPSGETQYF
J: TRBJ2-1; size: -; V: TRBV5-1; D: TRBD2; DNA: TGCGCCAGCAGCTTGGTTGCGGGGGGGCACGAGCAGTTCTTC; CDR3: CASSLVAGGHEQFF
J: TRBJ2-2; size: -; V: TRBV4-3; D: -; DNA: TGCGCCAGCAACCTCGGGTTAGCGGCAAATGGGGGGGAGCTGTTTTTT; CDR3: CASNLGLAANGGELFF
J: TRBJ1-5; size: few; V: TRBV12-3/TRBV12-4; D: TRBD1; DNA: TGTGCCAGCAGCAGGGACAGAGATCAGCCCCAGCATTTT; CDR3: CASSRDRDQPQHF
J: TRBJ2-7; size: -; V: TRBV18; D: TRBD1; DNA: TGTGCCAGCTCAGATCGACAGGGTCCCGAGCAGTACTTC; CDR3: CASSDRQGPEQYF
J: TRBJ2-5; size: -; V: TRBV27; D: -; DNA: TGTGCCAGCAATGAGGGCCCGGAGGAGACCCAGTACTTC; CDR3: CASNEGPEETQYF
J: TRBJ2-3; size: -; V: TRBV7-2; D: -; DNA: TGTGCCAGCAGCTTATTTCCGGCTAGCACAGATACGCAGTATTTT; CDR3: CASSLFPASTDTQYF
J: TRBJ1-5; size: few; V: TRBV6-2/TRBV6-3; D: -; DNA: TGTGCCAGCAGTTACTCGGTCGTGAGGGATCAGCCCCAGCATTTT; CDR3: CASSYSVVRDQPQHF
J: TRBJ2-3; size: -; V: TRBV5-5; D: -; DNA: TGTGCCAGCAGCTTCGTAAGGGGGGATACGCAGTATTTT; CDR3: CASSFVRGDTQYF
J: TRBJ2-2; size: few; V: TRBV7-8; D: TRBD1; DNA: TGTGCCAGCAGCTTAAACAGGGGGTTCCCACCGGGAAACACCGGGGAGCTGTTTTTT; CDR3: CASSLNRGFPPGNTGELFF
J: TRBJ2-1; size: few; V: TRBV12-3/TRBV12-4; D: -; DNA: TGTGCCAGCACCCCTGGTCCCTACTCCTACAATGAGCAGTTCTTC; CDR3: CASTPGPYSYNEQFF
J: TRBJ2-6; size: -; V: TRBV6-5; D: -; DNA: TGTGCCAGCAGATCCACACCTGACAGTGACGGGGCCAACGTCCTGACTTTC; CDR3: CASRSTPDSDGANVLTF
J: TRBJ2-3; size: -; V: TRBV7-8; D: -; DNA: TGTGCCAGCAGCTTAGAGGTCGGGTATACGCAGTATTTT; CDR3: CASSLEVGYTQYF
J: TRBJ1-6; size: few; V: TRBV4-1; D: -; DNA: TGCGCCAGCAGCCAAGACAGGCTCGGTAATTCACCCCTCCACTTT; CDR3: CASSQDRLGNSPLHF
J: TRBJ2-1; size: -; V: TRBV4-3; D: TRBD2; DNA: TGCGCCAGCAGCCAAATTAGCGGGGGAAGCTCCTACAATGAGCAGTTCTTC; CDR3: CASSQISGGSSYNEQFF
J: TRBJ1-5; size: few; V: TRBV20-1; D: -; DNA: TGCAGTGCTGGACCGCTCTGGGACAATCAGCCCCAGCATTTT; CDR3: CSAGPLWDNQPQHF
J: TRBJ2-3; size: many; V: TRBV7-9; D: -; DNA: TGTGCCAGCAGCTGGATGATGGGGCAAGATACGCAGTATTTT; CDR3: CASSWMMGQDTQYF
J: TRBJ2-2; size: -; V: TRBV20-1; D: -; DNA: TGCAGTGCTAGAAGCGGCGGCGGGGAGCTGTTTTTT; CDR3: CSARSGGGELFF
J: TRBJ2-3; size: -; V: TRBV5-1; D: TRBD2; DNA: TGCGCCAGCAGCCCTAGCGGGGGGGCCGTAGATACGCAGTATTTT; CDR3: CASSPSGGAVDTQYF
J: TRBJ2-5; size: -; V: TRBV7-9; D: -; DNA: TGTGCCAGCAGCATTAGGGGGGGGTCGGAGACCCAGTACTTC; CDR3: CASSIRGGSETQYF